This T cell receptor beta chain was captured by sequencing in a study of blood T cell repertoires in COVID-19. Study-level background: The analysed material was cDNA or gDNA that came from T cells, B-cell-depleted T cells, or PBMCs.

With V trimmed by 5 bases and J by 5 bases, 6 bases remained unmatched. Germline CDR1 is MDHEN and CDR2 is SYDVKM. CDR3 length equals 14 residues. TCRdb's copy holds only in-frame clones and misses some; the assay was immunoSEQ multiplex PCR. Of tens of thousands of clones listed, approximately 80% are singletons. Concerning this clone itself: This specimen includes other DNA sequences encoding the same CDR3.

Sample: PBMCs or T cells enriched from blood (not recorded which). The V call is TRBV28, the J call TRBJ1-2; the match to TRBD1 covers 9 bases. The receptor was isolated from a middle-aged woman with acute COVID-19. In nucleotides, the CDR3 is TGTGCCAGCAGTCCACCGGGACAGGGTTATGGCTACACCTTC. Residues: CASSPPGQGYGYTF.